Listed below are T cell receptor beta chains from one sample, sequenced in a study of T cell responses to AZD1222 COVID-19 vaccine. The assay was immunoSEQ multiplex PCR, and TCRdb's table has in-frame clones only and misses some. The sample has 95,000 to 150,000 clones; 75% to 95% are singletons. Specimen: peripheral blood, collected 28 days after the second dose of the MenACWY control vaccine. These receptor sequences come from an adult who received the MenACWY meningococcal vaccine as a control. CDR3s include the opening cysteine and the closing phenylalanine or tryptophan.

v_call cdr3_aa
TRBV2 CASMSTSGQFANTGELFF
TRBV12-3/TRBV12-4 CASTPSQGAFTFF
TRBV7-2 CASSGRASRQETQYF
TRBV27 CASRTGPSGNTIYF
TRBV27 CASSSTYEQYF
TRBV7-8 CASRTTGLVREQYF
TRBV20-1 CSASTTENTEAFF
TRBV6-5 CASSSNQANYGYTF
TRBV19 CASSLQGLEKLFF
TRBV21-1 CASSKGQTSGANVLTF
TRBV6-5 CASSYSQGSYNSPLHF
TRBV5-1 CASSLVATDTQYF
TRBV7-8 CASSGGPGQGHYEQYF
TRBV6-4 CASTKQGAPHYGYTF
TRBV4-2 CASSQARAAPYEQYF
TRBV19 CASSITLRETQYF
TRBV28 CASSLGGFEQYF
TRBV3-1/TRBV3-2 CASSQSTGKNIQYF
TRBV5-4 CASTITPGGYTFGELFF
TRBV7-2 CASSRVTSGGGTDTQYF
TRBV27 CASSEGHPSGNTIYF
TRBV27 CASSLGRNTEAFF
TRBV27 CASSSLGGPRQNEKLFF
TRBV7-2 CASGKRGMIGETQYF
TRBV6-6 CASSYSAGVDTQYF
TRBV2 CASIRDRAGNQPQHF
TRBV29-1 CSAGTGGTEAFF
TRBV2 CASSARVSTDTQYF
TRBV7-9 CASSLGELAESSYNEQFF
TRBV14 CASSQGALATDTQYF
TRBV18 CASSLVADGPSGNTIYF
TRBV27 CASSSPVLAGGYNEQFF
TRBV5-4 CASSPAGPYTDTQYF
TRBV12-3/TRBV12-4 CASSTPLGETQYF
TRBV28 CASSLSSREEQYF
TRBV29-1 CSVGGLAGEPSYEQYF
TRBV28 CASRRPTGANEKLFF
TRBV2 CASSPTRGQETQYF
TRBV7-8 CASGDRIYQPQHF
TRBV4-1 CASSQEGGLYNEQFF
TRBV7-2 CASSIGQGRGWSPLHF
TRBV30 CAGTGLSTDTQYF
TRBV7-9 CASSGWGTGAADEQFF
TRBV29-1 CSVTGSEGYTF
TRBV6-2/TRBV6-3 CASSYPDTLRKQFF
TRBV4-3 CASSVMGEGIFTEAFF
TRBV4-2 CASSRKGVTNTGELFF
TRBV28 CASSGTGGRLDTQYF
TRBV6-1 CASSEVREVWIETQYF
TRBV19 CASKTSGSYEQYF